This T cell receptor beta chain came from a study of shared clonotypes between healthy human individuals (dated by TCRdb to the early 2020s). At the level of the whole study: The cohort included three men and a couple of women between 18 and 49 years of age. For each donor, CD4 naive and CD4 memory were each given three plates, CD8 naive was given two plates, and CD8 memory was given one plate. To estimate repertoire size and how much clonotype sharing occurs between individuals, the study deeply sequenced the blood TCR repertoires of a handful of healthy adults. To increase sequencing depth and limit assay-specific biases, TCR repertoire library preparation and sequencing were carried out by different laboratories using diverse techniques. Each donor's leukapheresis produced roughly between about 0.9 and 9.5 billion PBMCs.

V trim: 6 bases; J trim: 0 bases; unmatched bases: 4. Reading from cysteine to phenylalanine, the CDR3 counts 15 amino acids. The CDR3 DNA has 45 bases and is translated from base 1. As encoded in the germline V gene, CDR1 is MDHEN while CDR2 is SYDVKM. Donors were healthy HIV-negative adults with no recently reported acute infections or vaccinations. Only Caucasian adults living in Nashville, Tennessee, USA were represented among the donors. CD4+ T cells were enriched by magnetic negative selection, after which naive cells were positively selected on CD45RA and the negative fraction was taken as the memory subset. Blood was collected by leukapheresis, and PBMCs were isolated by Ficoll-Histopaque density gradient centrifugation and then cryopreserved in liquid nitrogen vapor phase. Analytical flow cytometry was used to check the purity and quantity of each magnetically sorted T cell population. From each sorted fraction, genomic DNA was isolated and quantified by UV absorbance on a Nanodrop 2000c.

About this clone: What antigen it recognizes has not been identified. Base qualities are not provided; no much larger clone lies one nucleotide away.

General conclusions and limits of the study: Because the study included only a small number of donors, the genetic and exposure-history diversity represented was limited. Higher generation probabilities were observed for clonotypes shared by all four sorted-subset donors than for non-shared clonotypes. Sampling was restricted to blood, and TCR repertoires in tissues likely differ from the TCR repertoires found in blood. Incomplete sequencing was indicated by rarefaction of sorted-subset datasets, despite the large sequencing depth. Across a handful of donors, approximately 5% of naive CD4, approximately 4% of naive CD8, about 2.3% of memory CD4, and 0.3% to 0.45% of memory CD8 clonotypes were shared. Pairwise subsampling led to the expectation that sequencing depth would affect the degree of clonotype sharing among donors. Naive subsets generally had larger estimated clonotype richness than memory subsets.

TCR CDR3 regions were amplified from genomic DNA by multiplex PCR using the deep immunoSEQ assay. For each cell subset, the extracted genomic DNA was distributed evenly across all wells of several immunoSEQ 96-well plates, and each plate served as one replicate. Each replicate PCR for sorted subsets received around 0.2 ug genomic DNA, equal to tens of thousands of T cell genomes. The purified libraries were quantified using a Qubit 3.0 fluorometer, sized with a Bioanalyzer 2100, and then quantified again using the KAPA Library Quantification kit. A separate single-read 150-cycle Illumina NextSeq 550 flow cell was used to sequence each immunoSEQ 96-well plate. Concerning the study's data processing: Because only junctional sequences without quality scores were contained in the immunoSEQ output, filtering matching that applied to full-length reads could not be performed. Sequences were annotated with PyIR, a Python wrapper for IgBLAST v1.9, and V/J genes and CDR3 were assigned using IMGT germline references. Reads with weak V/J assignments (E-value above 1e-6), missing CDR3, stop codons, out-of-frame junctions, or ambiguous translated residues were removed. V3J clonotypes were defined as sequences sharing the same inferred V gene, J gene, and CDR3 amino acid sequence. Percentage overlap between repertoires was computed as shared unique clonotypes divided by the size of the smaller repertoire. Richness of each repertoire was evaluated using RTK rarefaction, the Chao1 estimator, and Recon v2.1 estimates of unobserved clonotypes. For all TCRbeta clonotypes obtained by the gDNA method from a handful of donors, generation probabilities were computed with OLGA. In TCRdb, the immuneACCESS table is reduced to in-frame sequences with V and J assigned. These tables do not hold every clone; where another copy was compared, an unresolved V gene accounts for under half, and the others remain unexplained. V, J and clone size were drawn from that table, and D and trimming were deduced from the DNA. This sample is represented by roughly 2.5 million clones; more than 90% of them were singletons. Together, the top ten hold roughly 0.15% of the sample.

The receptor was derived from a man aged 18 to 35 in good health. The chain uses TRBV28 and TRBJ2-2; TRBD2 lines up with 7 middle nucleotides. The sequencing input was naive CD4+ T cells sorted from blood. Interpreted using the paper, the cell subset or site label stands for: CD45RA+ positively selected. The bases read TGTGCCAGCAGGGGAGGGATCGCGAACACCGGGGAGCTGTTTTTT. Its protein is CASRGGIANTGELFF.